The following is a T cell receptor beta chain sequence with its context. The target of this receptor is not known. Base qualities are not provided; no much larger clone lies one nucleotide away. The entry originates in a study of T cell responses to AZD1222 COVID-19 vaccine (dated by TCRdb to the early 2020s). The study in broad terms: TCR sequencing was performed for 230 to 250 trial participants, of whom about 200 were given two doses of AZD1222 and approximately 26 were given two doses of MenACWY control vaccine. Trial participants were enrolled by age into 18-55, 56-69 and 70-plus year subgroups, with roughly 150, 30 and 60 TCR-sequenced participants respectively. Overall study outcomes, separate from this receptor: No day 14 peak-response samples were available, so repertoires were characterized only after the peak T cell response. Participants were mostly white British, with more females than males. The authors suggested clonal diversity may have been underestimated. CD4 TCRs associated with the vaccine covered the entire spike protein, and the dominant responses were in regions 160-218 and 743-854. Nearly half of unique spike-specific TCRs reportedly recognized epitopes outside regions mutated in the B.1.351 and B.1.1.7 variants. Only 5 to 7 AZD1222 recipients were SARS-CoV-2 seropositive at baseline, limiting conclusions about previously exposed vaccinees. The 56-69-year group was small, and its depth increase did not reach significance, likely because of low power. After two AZD1222 doses, spike-specific TCR breadth and depth were significantly higher than at day 0 and than in MenACWY recipients.

The CDR3 measures 14 amino acids from cysteine to phenylalanine. Here the CDR3 DNA is all that survives: 42 bases in frame from base 1. CDR1 and CDR2, looked up from the germline V gene (reference sequence), are LNHDA and SQIVND. Trimming costs V 3 bases and J 3 bases, and their ends lie 12 bases apart. According to the study, the label for this sample's time point signals: about 28 days (+/-7) after the second vaccine dose. AZD1222 recipients given second doses at about 4 weeks or at about 12 weeks were pooled, since spike-specific TCR depth and breadth were not found to differ between the two schedules. The vaccinee samples were drawn from two UK trials, COV001 and COV002, one of which was a single-blind randomized controlled phase 2/3 trial testing AZD1222 (ChAdOx1 nCoV-19) in healthy adults. Trial participant PBMC samples were collected at day 0 and day 28 after the second dose for TCRbeta chain sequencing.

The CDR3 regions of human TCRbeta chains were analyzed by immunosequencing. In the authors' own workflow: TCRs in the repertoires were matched against a reference library of SARS-CoV-2-specific TCRs that had been generated with the MIRA antigen-specificity platform. Breadth meant the fraction of unique TCRs that were SARS-CoV-2-associated, whereas depth meant the fraction of total T cells that were SARS-CoV-2-associated. Each spike-specific TCR was assigned to its reactive spike region and to a CD4 or CD8 class using the MIRA data. Log10-transformed breadth and depth values were compared by one-way ANOVA with Sidak's multiple comparisons tests. Sourced from immuneACCESS, this table was stored by TCRdb with only in-frame sequences that have V and J called. A share of the clones is absent; for the studies checked, an unresolved V gene accounts for under half, and the remainder has no known explanation. V and J calls and clone size are given by that table; D and trimming were obtained from the DNA. Counted in this sample were about 73,000 clones; 80% of them appeared once. About 51% of the sample is in the top ten clones.

The rearrangement joined TRBV19 to TRBJ2-7; TRBD1 is a possible D gene, resting on 6 matching bases. The TCR sequence derives from an adult who received the AZD1222 COVID-19 vaccine. Sequences were derived from peripheral blood, sampled 28 days after the second AZD1222 dose. CDR3 protein: CASSMTGGIYEQYF. The bases read TGTGCCAGTAGTATGACAGGAGGAATCTACGAGCAGTACTTC. The entire variable domain, with the stretches around the CDR3 drawn from the reference TRBV19 and TRBJ2-7 proteins, is DGGITQSPKYLFRKEGQNVTLSCEQNLNHDAMYWYRQDPGQGLRLIYYSQIVNDFQKGDIAEGYSVSREKKESFPLTVTSAQKNPTAFYLCASSMTGGIYEQYFGPGTRLTVT.